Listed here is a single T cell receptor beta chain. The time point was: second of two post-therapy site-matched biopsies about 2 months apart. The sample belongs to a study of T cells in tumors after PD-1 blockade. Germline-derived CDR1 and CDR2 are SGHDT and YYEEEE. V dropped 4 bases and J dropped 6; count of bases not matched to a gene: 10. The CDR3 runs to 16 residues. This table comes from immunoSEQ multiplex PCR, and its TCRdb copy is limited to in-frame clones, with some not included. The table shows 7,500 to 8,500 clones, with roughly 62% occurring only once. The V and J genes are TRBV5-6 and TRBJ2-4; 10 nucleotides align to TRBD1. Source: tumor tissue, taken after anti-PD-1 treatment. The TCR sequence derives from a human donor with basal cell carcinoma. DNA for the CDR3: TGTGCCAGCAGCCGAACTGTGACAGGGGGCTTAAACATTCAGTACTTC. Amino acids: CASSRTVTGGLNIQYF.